Following are 16 T cell receptor beta chains from one sample sequenced in a study of blood T cells in healthy people across ages (dated by TCRdb to between 2015 and 2017). Library generation was performed with 5' RACE. TCRdb records Illumina HiSeq 2500 as the sequencer. The second PCR ran for roughly 6 to 11 cycles and used a J-beta primer mix along with a sample-barcoded 5' primer. The public reads were run again by TCRdb, first through fastp at Q25 and then through MiXCR, and only productive beta chains were kept. Rows with one shared CDR3 protein collapse into an entry with the most common genes and DNA. In all, the sample holds approximately 680,000 distinct CDR3 sequences, and approximately 30% of those were seen once. The ten largest clones take up roughly 15% of the sample. Sequenced input: blood. Every receptor here comes from an elderly woman in good health. Donor details come from another sample of the same person, matched by shared clones.

This clonotype was counted a few times. The rearrangement links TRBV28 to TRBJ1-1; D is unresolved. The CDR3 covers 11 residues. V was pared by 5 bases and J by 7 bases, with 8 bases between. Germline CDR1 is MDHEN and CDR2 is SYDVKM. The CDR3 DNA reads as TGTGCCAGCAGTCACGCCTTTGAAGCTTTCTTT. Translation: CASSHAFEAFF. Together with reference TRBV28 and TRBJ1-1, the CDR3 gives the full variable domain: DVKVTQSSRYLVKRTGEKVFLECVQDMDHENMFWYRQDPGLGLRLIYFSYDVKMKEKGDIPEGYSVSREKKERFSLILESASTNQTSMYLCASSHAFEAFFGQGTRLTVV.

This clonotype was counted ten times or more. J is TRBJ2-1 and V is TRBV20-1, with D maybe TRBD2 (6 bases). With 3 bases removed from V and 12 bases from J, the gap between germline ends came to 12 bases. The length of the CDR3 is 11 residues. Germline V gene data show CDR1 as DFQATT and CDR2 as SNEGSKA (reference sequence). The CDR3 DNA reads as TGCAGTGCTAGTAGGGCGGGACGGCAGTTCTTC. Its translation: CSASRAGRQFF.

This clonotype has just a few counts. The CDR3 loop reads CASGNDLNTEAFF. CDR3 sequence (DNA): TGTGCCAGCGGGAACGACCTGAACACTGAAGCTTTCTTT. The gene calls are TRBV2 and TRBJ1-1; D remains unclear. This CDR3 is 13 amino acids long. Germline V gene data show CDR1 as SNHLY and CDR2 as FYNNEI. V shed 8 bases and J shed 0 bases, with 10 bases lying between them.

This clonotype was found many times. The CDR3 DNA sequence: TGTGCCAGCAGTCCCGCCGGGACAGGGAGATATCAGCCCCAGCATTTT. Translating it yields CASSPAGTGRYQPQHF. This rearrangement joins TRBV28 to TRBJ1-5, with TRBD1 matching over 9 bases. The CDR3 has 16 amino acids. Germline CDR1 is MDHEN and CDR2 is SYDVKM. J was trimmed by 5 bases and V by 5 bases; bases with no gene match: 10.

This clonotype was found a few times. The chain carries TRBV11-3 and TRBJ2-5, with 8 bases matching TRBD1. With the DNA end fitting TRBJ2-7 better, the J assignment may be wrong. Germline V CDR1 and CDR2: SGHNT, YENEEA. The length of the CDR3 is 15 residues. The CDR3 here is CASSPQWDRLFEQYF. CDR3 nucleotide sequence: TGTGCCAGCAGCCCCCAGTGGGACAGGTTGTTCGAGCAGTACTTC.

This clonotype appeared many times. The chain uses TRBV27 and TRBJ2-7, with D possibly being TRBD1 (5 bases). Trimming left V 2 bases short and J 2 bases short, with 13 bases between. Per germline, CDR1 MNHEY and CDR2 SMNVEV (reference sequence). The CDR3 totals 15 residues. For the CDR3, the DNA is TGTGCCAGCAGTTTAAAGGGGTCAGGACCCTACGAGCAGTACTTC. Translated: CASSLKGSGPYEQYF.

The table lists this clonotype with a few counts. The chain carries TRBV6-1 and TRBJ1-5; no firm D call. The germline V and J ends were trimmed by 8 bases and 6 bases, with 14 bases remaining between them. CDR1 and CDR2 (germline): MNHNS, SASEGT. The CDR3 has 13 amino acids. The CDR3 nucleotides read TGTGCCAGCTCCCGGGAATCAATTCAGCCCCAGCATTTT. It encodes CASSRESIQPQHF.

This clonotype was seen only a few times. This chain uses TRBV6-2 or TRBV6-3 with TRBJ1-1; no definite D call. The CDR3 runs to 15 residues. Germline V gives CDR1 MNHEY, CDR2 SVGEGT. V was shortened by 6 bases and J by 5 bases, with 19 bases between the two germline ends. In nucleotides, the CDR3 is TGTGCCAGCAGCAGATCAGGTGGGCGAGGAACTGAAGCTTTCTTT. It encodes CASSRSGGRGTEAFF.

This clonotype was counted only a few times. This chain connects TRBV6-5 to TRBJ1-1; a weak D match, TRBD1 (6 bases). CDR1 is MNHEY and CDR2 is SVGAGI in the germline V gene. Deletions cut 7 bases from V and 1 base from J, with 16 bases between. The CDR3 length is 15 residues. In DNA form, the CDR3 reads TGTGCCAGCACCCGAGCAGGGGCTACGAACACTGAAGCTTTCTTT. It specifies CASTRAGATNTEAFF.

The genes are TRBV29-1 and TRBJ2-1; 10 nucleotides line up with TRBD1. This CDR3 has 15 amino acids. Trimming cost V 0 bases and J 7 bases; bases outside gene matches: 6. Germline lookup yields CDR1 SQVTM and CDR2 ANQGSEA. The CDR3 sequence is CSVEDETGGQNEQFF. DNA of the CDR3: TGCAGCGTTGAAGATGAGACAGGGGGCCAGAATGAGCAGTTCTTC.

This clonotype was seen a few times. This chain joins TRBV5-1 and TRBJ2-3; D possibly matches TRBD1 or TRBD2 (5 bases each). Trimming stripped 4 bases from V and 2 bases from J, with 17 bases between. The CDR3 loop spans 16 amino acids. Germline values: CDR1 SGHRS, CDR2 YFSETQ. The CDR3 region is CASSQRGGWATDTQYF. In DNA, the CDR3 is TGCGCCAGCAGCCAGCGTGGGGGATGGGCCACAGATACGCAGTATTTT.

There are many counts of this clonotype. This sequence joins TRBV7-9 and TRBJ1-2; tentative D call: TRBD1 (6 bases). V was cut by 4 bases and J by 2 bases, with 11 bases left in between. The CDR3 sequence is 14 residues long. CDR1 SEHNR and CDR2 FQNEAQ come from the germline V gene (reference sequence). DNA of the CDR3: TGTGCCAGCAGCTACGGGACAACAAACTATGGCTACACCTTC. Its protein is CASSYGTTNYGYTF.

This clonotype came up many times. V is TRBV28 and J is TRBJ2-7; unclear D gene. The germline V gene encodes CDR1 MDHEN and CDR2 SYDVKM. CDR3 length equals 12 residues. Deletions cut 6 bases from V and 3 bases from J, with 9 bases between. Here the CDR3 reads CASSQQHYEQYF. The CDR3 nucleotides read TGTGCCAGCAGCCAGCAACACTACGAGCAGTACTTC.

This clonotype has more than one count but fewer than ten. The chain joins TRBV4-1 to TRBJ2-2; 10 bases map to TRBD2. With 1 base clipped from V and 5 bases from J, the junction kept 7 bases outside the gene matches. CDR1 is MGHRA, CDR2 YSYEKL, per germline. The CDR3 is made up of 17 amino acids. The CDR3 loop reads CASSQGALAGVTGELFF. The CDR3 bases are TGCGCCAGCAGCCAAGGAGCGCTAGCGGGGGTTACCGGGGAGCTGTTTTTT.

This clonotype came up many times. The chain recombines TRBV4-3 with TRBJ1-4; no reliable D call. The CDR3 sequence is 12 residues long. V dropped 0 bases and J dropped 8 bases, with 4 bases sitting between them. Germline-derived CDR1 and CDR2 are LGHNA and YSLEER. The chain's CDR3 is CASSQDPEKLFF. The CDR3 region has the DNA TGCGCCAGCAGCCAAGATCCCGAAAAACTGTTTTTT.

This clonotype has just a few counts. The rearrangement joins TRBV5-1 to TRBJ1-1; D not resolved. V lost 1 base and J lost 3, with 7 bases in between. The CDR3 is made up of 13 amino acids. From germline, CDR1 is SGHRS and CDR2 YFSETQ. In nucleotides, the CDR3 is TGCGCCAGCAGCTTGATTTCTCACACTGAAGCTTTCTTT. Encoded protein: CASSLISHTEAFF.